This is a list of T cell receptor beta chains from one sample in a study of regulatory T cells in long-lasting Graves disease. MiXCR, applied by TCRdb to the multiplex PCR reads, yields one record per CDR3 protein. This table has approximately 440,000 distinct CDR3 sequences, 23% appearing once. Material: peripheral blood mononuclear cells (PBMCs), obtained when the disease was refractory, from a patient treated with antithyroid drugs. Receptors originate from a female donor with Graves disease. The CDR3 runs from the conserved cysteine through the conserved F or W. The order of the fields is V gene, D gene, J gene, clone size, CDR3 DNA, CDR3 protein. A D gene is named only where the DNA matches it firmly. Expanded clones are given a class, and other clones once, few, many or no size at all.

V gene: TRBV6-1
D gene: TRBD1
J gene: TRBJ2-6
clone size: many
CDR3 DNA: TGTGCCAGCAGTAAATTACCGGGACAGGGTTCCGGGGCCAACGTCCTGACTTTC
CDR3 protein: CASSKLPGQGSGANVLTF

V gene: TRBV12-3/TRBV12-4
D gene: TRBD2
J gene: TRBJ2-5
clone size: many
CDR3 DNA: TGTGCCAGCAGTTTAGCCGGCCGGGCTAGCGGGAGGACAGAGACCCAGTACTTC
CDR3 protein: CASSLAGRASGRTETQYF

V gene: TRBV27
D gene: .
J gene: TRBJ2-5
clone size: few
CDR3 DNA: TGTGCCAGCAGCCCCGCGGGACGAGAGACCCAGTACTTC
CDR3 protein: CASSPAGRETQYF

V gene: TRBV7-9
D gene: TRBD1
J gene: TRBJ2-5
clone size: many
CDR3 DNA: TGTGCCAGCAGCTCTCGACGGGACAGGGGGCTTCAAGAGACCCAGTACTTC
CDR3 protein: CASSSRRDRGLQETQYF

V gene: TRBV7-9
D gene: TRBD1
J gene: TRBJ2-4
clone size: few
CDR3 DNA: TGTGCCAGCAGCCGGACAGGGGGCATGGGCTCGGGCAAAAACATTCAGTACTTC
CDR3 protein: CASSRTGGMGSGKNIQYF

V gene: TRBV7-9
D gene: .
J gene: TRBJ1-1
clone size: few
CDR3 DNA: TGTGCCAGCAGCCCACCAGGGAGGGAGGCTTTCTTT
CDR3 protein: CASSPPGREAFF

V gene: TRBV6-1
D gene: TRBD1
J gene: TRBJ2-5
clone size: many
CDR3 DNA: TGTGCCAGCAGTAGAGCTATGACTCCCTCAGGGGGCCAGTACTTC
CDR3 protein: CASSRAMTPSGGQYF

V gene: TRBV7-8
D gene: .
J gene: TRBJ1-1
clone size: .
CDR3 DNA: TGTGCCAGCAGCCTTGTCAGGGTGATGAACACTGAAGCTTTCTTT
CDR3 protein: CASSLVRVMNTEAFF

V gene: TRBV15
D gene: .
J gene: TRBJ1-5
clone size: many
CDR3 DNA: TGTGCCACCAGCAGAGGGGGGAGGGATAGCAATCAGCCCCAGCATTTT
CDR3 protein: CATSRGGRDSNQPQHF

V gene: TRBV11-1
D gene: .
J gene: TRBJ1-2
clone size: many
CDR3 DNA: TGTGCCAGCAGCCCTGGAGGGGACTATGGCTACACCTTC
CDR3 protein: CASSPGGDYGYTF

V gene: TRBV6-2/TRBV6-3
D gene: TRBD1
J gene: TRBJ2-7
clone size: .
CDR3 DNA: TGTGCCAGCAGTTACGAAGGGACAGGGAATCCCTACGAGCAGTACTTC
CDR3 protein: CASSYEGTGNPYEQYF

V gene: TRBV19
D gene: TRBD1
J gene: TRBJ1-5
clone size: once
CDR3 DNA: TGTGCCAGTACCTACAGGGGGAACAATCAGCCCCAGCATTTT
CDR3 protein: CASTYRGNNQPQHF

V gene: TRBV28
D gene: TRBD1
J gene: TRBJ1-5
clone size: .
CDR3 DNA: TGTGCCAGCAGTTTAGGGGGGACAGCCGCAAGGGCCCAGCATTTT
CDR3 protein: CASSLGGTAARAQHF

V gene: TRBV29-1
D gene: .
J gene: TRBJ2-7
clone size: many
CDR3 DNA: TGCAGCGTCGAATGGGGGTACGAGCAGTACTTC
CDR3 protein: CSVEWGYEQYF

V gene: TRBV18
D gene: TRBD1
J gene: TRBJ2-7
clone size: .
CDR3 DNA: TGTGCCAGCTCACTGACAGGGGTTGGCTACGAGCAGTACTTC
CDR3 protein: CASSLTGVGYEQYF

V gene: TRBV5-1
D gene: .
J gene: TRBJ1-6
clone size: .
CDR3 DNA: TGCGCCAGCAGCTCCGAGGGTGGATCACCCCTCCACTTT
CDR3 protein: CASSSEGGSPLHF

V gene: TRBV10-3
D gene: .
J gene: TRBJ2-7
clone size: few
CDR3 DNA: TGTGCCATCAGTGAGTACCCGGACAGATCCTACGAGCAGTACTTC
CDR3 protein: CAISEYPDRSYEQYF

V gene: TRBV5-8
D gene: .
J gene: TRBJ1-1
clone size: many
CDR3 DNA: TGTGCCAGCAGCTTTAAGGGACACCTGAACACTGAAGCTTTCTTT
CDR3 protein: CASSFKGHLNTEAFF

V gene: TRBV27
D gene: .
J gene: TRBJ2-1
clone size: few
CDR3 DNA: TGTGCCAGCAGTTTAAGGTCTAGCAGAGGAAATGAGCAGTTCTTC
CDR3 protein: CASSLRSSRGNEQFF

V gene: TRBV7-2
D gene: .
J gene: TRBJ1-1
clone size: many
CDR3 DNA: TGTGCCAGCAGCTCTCCGGGATCTGGGACTGAAGCTTTCTTT
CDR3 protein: CASSSPGSGTEAFF

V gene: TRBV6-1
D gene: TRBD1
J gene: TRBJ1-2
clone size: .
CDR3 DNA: TGTGCCAGCAGCCTCGACAGGGATGGCTATGGCTACACCTTC
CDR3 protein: CASSLDRDGYGYTF

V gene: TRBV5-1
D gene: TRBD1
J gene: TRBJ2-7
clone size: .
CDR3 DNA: TGCGCCAGCAGCTTGGACGTAGGACAGGTTGGCGAGCAGTACTTC
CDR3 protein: CASSLDVGQVGEQYF